Reported below is one T cell receptor beta chain. This record comes from a study of OX40 agonist ivuxolimab in advanced cancers. The repertoire was sequenced with immunoSEQ multiplex PCR; TCRdb's copy has only in-frame clones and lacks some. The sample yields about 55,000 clones, 65% to 85% seen once. This CDR3 has 14 amino acids. Germline V gene lookup returns CDR1 MDHEN and CDR2 SYDVKM. V gave up 8 bases and J gave up 6 bases; unmatched junction bases: 9. This rearrangement joins TRBV28 to TRBJ1-4; 7 bases line up with TRBD1. The sequence was collected from an adult with an advanced solid tumor such as melanoma, head and neck, liver or kidney cancer. Sequencing used CD4+ or CD8+ T cells sorted from blood, obtained in a trial of the OX40 agonist ivuxolimab. The CDR3 DNA is TGTGCCAGCGGATCAGACAGGGAGGATGAAAAACTGTTTTTT. Translated: CASGSDREDEKLFF.